The 2 T cell receptor beta chains given below trace back to one sample, sequenced in a study of blood T cells in healthy people across ages. Combining a sample-barcoded 5' primer with a J-beta primer mix, a second PCR ran for roughly 7 to 12 cycles. Each CDR3 protein gets one entry after TCRdb re-called the 5' RACE reads with MiXCR. The data contain fewer than 2,000,000 distinct CDR3 sequences, 30% to 35% of them singletons. The sample taken for sequencing was blood. The receptors stem from a woman between 25 and 40 years old in good health.

This chain uses TRBV27 with TRBJ2-1, with 15 nucleotides matching TRBD2. The CDR3 consists of 19 residues. CDR1 and CDR2 (germline): MNHEY, SMNVEV (reference sequence). The V gene end was trimmed by 6 bases and the J gene end by 15 bases; junction bases not matched to a gene: 24. CDR3 in amino acids: CASSRTGTATGLAGGPTFF. For the CDR3, the DNA is TGTGCCAGCAGCCGAACCGGGACAGCCACCGGACTAGCGGGAGGGCCTACGTTCTTC.

The chain combines TRBV9 with TRBJ2-7; D ambiguous. The CDR3 runs 18 residues. Looked up from germline, CDR1 is SGDLS and CDR2 is YYNGEE. V dropped 4 bases and J dropped 2 bases, with 25 bases sitting between them. CDR3 sequence: CASSRREVGSTTPYEQYF. The CDR3 nucleotides are TGTGCCAGCAGCCGCCGCGAGGTCGGGTCTACTACTCCCTACGAGCAGTACTTC.